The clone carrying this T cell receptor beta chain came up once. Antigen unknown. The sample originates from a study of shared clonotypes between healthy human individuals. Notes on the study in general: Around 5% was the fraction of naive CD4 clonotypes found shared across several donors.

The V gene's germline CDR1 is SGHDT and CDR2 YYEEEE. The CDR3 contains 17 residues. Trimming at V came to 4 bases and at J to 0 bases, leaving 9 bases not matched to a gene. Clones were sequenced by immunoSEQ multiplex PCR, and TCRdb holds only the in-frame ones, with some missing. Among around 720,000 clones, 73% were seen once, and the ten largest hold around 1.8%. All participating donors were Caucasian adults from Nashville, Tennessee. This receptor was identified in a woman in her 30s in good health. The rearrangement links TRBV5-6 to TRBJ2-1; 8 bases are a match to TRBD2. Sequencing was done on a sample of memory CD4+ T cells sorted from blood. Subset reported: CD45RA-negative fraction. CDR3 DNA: TGTGCCAGCAGCAAAACCCAGCGGGAGAGCTCCTACAATGAGCAGTTCTTC. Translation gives CASSKTQRESSYNEQFF.